This T cell receptor beta chain was recorded in a study of blood T cell repertoires in COVID-19. Study as a whole: There were acute and convalescent COVID-19 samples, and they came from the United States, Italy and Spain. From T cells, B-cell-depleted T cells, or PBMCs came the material, which was cDNA or gDNA.

The V segment lost 3 bases and the J segment 0 bases; nucleotides outside the gene matches: 2. CDR3 length equals 16 residues. Germline V gene sequence: CDR1 SGHRS, CDR2 YFSETQ. Per the study methods: Reference gene primer amplification yielded estimated nucleated cell counts. TCRdb's table, derived via immunoSEQ multiplex PCR, lists solely in-frame clones and lacks some. The V and J calls and clone size come from that table; D and trimming were worked out from the DNA. The sample consists of about 63,000 clones, over 90% of them appearing once. The sequencing sample was made of peripheral blood. The chain links TRBV5-1 to TRBJ2-3; 12 bases line up with TRBD2. This clonotype was obtained from a man aged 50 or older with active COVID-19. CDR3 residues: CASSWGTSGSTDTQYF. CDR3 DNA: TGCGCCAGCAGCTGGGGGACTAGCGGGAGCACAGATACGCAGTATTTT.